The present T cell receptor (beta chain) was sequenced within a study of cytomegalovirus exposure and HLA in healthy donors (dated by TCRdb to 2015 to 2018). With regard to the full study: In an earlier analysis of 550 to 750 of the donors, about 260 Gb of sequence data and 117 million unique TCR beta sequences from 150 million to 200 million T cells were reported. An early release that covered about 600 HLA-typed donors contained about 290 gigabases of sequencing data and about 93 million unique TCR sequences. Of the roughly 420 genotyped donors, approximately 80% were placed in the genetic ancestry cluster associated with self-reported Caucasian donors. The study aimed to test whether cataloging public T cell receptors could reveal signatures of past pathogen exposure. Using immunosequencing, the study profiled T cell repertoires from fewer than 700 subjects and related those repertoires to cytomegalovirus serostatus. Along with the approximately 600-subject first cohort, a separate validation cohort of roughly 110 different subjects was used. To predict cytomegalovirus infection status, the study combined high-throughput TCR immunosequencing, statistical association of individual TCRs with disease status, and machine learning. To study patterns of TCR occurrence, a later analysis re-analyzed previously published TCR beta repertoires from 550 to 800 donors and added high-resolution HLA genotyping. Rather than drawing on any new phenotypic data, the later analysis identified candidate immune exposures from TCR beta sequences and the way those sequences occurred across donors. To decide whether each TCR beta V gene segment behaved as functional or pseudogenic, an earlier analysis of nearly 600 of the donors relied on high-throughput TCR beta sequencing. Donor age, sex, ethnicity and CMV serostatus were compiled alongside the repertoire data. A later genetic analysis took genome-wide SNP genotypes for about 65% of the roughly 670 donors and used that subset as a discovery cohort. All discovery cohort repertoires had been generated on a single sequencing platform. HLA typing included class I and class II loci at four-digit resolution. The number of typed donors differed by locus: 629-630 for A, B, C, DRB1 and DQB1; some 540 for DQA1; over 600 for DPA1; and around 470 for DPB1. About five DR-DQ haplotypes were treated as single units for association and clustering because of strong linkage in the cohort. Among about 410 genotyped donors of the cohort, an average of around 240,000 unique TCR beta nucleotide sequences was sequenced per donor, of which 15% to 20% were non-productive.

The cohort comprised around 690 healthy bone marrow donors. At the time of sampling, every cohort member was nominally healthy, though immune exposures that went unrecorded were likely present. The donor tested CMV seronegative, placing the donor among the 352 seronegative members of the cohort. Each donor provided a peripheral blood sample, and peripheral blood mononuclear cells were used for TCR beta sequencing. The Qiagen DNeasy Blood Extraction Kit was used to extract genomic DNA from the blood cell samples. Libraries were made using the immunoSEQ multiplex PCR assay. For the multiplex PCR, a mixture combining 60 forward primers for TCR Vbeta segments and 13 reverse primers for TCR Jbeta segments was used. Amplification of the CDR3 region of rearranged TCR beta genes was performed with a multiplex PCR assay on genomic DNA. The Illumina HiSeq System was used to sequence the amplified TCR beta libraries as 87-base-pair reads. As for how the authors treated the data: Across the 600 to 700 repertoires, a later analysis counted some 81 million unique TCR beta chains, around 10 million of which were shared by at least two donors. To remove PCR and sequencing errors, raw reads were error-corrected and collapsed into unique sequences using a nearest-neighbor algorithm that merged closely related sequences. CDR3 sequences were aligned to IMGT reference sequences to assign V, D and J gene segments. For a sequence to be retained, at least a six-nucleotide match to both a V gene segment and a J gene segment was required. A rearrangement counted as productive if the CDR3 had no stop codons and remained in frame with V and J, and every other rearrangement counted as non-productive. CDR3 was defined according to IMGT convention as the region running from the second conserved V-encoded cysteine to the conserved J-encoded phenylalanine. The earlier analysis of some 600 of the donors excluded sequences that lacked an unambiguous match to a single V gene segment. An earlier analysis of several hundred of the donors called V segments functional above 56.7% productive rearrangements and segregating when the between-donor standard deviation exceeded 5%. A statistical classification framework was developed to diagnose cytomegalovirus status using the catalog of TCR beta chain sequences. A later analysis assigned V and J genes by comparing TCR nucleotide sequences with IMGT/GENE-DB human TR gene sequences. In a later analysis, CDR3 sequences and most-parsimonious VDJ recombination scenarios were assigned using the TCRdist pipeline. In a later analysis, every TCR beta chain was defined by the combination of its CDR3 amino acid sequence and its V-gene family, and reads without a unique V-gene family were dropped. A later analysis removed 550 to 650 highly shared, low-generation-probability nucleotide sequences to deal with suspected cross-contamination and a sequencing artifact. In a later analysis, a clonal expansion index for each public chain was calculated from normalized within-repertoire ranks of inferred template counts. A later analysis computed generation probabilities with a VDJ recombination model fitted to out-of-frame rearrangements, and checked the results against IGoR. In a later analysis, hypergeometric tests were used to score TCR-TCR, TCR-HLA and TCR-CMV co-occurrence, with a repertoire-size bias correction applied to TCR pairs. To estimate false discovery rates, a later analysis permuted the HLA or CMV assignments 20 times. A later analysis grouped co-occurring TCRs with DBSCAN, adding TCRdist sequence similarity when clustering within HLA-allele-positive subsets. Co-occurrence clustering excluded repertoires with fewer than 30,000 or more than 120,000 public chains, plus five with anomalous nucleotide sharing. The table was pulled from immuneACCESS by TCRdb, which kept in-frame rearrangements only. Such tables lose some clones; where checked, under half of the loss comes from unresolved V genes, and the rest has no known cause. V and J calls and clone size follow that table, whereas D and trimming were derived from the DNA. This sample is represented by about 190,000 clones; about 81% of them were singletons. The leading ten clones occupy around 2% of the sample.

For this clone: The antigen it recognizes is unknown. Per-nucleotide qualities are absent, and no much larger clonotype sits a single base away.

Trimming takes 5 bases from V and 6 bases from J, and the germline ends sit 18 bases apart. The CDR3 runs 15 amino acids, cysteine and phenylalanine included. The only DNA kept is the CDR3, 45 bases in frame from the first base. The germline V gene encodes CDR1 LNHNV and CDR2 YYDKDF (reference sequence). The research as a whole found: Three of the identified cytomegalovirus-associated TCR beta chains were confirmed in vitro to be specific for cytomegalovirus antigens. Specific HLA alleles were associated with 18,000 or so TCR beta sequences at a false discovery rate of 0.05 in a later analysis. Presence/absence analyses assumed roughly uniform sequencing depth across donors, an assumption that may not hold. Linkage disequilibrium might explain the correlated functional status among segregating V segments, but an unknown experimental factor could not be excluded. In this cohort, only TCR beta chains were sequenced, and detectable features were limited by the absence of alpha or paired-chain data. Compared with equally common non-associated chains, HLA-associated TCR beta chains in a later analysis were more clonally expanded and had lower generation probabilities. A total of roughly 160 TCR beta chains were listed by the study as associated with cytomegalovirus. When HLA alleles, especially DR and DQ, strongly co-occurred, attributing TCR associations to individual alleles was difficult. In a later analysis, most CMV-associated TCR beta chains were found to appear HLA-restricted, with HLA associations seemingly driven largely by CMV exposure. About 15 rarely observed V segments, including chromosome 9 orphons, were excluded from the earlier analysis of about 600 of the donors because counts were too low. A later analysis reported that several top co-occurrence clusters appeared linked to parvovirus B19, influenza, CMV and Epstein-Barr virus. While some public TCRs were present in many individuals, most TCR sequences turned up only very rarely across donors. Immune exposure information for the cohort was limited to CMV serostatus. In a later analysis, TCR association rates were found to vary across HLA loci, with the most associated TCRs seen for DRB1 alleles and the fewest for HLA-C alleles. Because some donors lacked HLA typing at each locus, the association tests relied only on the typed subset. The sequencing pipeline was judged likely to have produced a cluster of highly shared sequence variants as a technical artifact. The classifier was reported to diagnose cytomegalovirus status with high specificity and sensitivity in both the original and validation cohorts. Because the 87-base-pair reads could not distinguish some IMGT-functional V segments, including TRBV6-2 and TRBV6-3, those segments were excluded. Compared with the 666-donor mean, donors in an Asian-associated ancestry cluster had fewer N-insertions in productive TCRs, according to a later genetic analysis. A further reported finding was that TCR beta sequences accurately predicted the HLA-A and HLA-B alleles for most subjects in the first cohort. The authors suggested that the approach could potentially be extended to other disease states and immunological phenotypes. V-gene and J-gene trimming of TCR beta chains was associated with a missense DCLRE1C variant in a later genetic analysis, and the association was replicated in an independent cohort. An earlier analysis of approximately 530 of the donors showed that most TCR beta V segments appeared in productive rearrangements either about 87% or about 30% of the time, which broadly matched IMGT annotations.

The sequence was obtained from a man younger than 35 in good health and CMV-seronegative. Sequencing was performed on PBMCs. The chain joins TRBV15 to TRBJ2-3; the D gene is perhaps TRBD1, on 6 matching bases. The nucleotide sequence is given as TGTGCCACCAGCCCAGATTTACGAAGGGGGGATACGCAGTATTTT. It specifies CATSPDLRRGDTQYF.